This T cell receptor beta chain was recovered during a study of tumor and adjacent non-tumor tissue in lung cancer. Across the whole study: Aged about 30 to 85 years, patients included more than nine men and roughly five women with stage I to III disease.

Turning to this clonotype: It may be a read error: a sequence one base away is much more abundant.

TCRbeta libraries were built with three rounds of nested PCR, modified from ARM-PCR. TCRdb re-called the multiplex PCR reads with MiXCR, one entry per CDR3 protein. The top ten clones hold roughly a tenth of a sample with around 79,000 distinct CDR3 sequences, over 55% of them seen once. No cell sorting was done before RNA was extracted from the tissue. The source material was lung tumor tissue. The receptor was derived from a middle-aged woman with non-small cell lung cancer.

The CDR3 sequence: CRVLGYGYTF. CDR3 nucleotides: TGCCGAGTTTTGGGATATGGCTACACCTTC. The chain couples TRBV20-1 to TRBJ1-2; D remains ambiguous. This CDR3 spans 10 amino acids. The germline gives CDR1 DFQATT, CDR2 SNEGSKA (reference sequence).